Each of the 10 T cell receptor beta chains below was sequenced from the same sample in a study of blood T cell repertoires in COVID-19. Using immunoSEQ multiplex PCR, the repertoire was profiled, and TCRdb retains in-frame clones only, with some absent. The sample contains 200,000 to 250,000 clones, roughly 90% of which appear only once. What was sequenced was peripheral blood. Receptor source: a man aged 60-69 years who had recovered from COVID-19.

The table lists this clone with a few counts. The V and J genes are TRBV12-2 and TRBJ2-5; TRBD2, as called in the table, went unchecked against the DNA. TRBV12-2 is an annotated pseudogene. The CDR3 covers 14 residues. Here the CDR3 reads CASRLARDQETQYF. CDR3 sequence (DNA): TGTGCAAGTCGCTTAGCCCGGGACCAAGAGACCCAGTACTTC.

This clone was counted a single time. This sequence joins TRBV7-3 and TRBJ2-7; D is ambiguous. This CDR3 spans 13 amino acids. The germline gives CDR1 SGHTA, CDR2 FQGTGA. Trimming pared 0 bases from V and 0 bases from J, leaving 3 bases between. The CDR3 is CASSLTSSYEQYF. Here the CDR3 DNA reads TGTGCCAGCAGCTTAACTAGCTCCTACGAGCAGTACTTC.

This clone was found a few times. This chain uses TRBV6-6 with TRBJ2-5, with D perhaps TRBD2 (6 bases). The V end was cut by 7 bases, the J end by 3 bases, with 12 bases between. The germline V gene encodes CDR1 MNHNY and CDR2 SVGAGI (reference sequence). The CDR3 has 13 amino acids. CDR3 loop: CASKRSGEETQYF. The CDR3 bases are TGTGCCAGCAAAAGGTCGGGAGAAGAGACCCAGTACTTC.

CDR3 bases: TGTGCCAGCTCACCTCCGACAGGACCCTACGAGCAGTACTTC. It encodes CASSPPTGPYEQYF. The chain is built from TRBV18 and TRBJ2-7; weak D call: TRBD1 (6 bases). Looked up from germline, CDR1 is KGHSH and CDR2 is LQKENI. CDR3 length: 14 residues. V lost 3 bases, J lost 2 bases, and 11 bases lay in between.

This CDR3 is CASSTAQRDTGELFF. CDR3 in DNA: TGTGCCAGCAGTACTGCCCAGAGGGACACCGGGGAGCTGTTTTTT. The chain links TRBV6-2 or TRBV6-3 to TRBJ2-2, with a weak D call TRBD2 (5 bases). The CDR3 length is 15 residues. The ends were cut back, 5 bases at V and 3 bases at J, with 13 bases in the middle. CDR1 and CDR2 (germline): MNHEY, SVGEGT.

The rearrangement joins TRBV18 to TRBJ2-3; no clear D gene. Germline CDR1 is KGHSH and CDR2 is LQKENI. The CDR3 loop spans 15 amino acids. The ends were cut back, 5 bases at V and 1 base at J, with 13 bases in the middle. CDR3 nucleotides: TGTGCCAGCTCATCACAGCCTTTTCGCACAGATACGCAGTATTTT. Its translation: CASSSQPFRTDTQYF.

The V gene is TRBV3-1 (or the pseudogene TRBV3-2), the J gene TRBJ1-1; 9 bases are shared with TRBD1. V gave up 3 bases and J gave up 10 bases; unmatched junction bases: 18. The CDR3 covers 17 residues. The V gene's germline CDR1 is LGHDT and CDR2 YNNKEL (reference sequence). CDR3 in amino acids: CASSQAPDRGRSIGAFF. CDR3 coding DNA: TGTGCCAGCAGCCAGGCACCAGACAGGGGGAGAAGCATTGGAGCTTTCTTT.

The CDR3 DNA reads TGTGCCAGCACCTCTTTAGGGACAAATAATTCACCCCTCCACTTT. Encoded protein: CASTSLGTNNSPLHF. The chain joins TRBV7-2 to TRBJ1-6; perhaps TRBD1 as D (6 bases). Trimming took 7 bases from V and 5 from J, leaving 15 bases between them. The germline CDR1 and CDR2 sequences are SGHTA and FQGNSA. This CDR3 has 15 amino acids.

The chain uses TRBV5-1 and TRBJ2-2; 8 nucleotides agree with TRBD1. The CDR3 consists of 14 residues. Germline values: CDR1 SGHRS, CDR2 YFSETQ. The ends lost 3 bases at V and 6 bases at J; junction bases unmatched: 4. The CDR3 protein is CASSSDRVAGELFF. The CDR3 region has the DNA TGCGCCAGCAGCTCGGACAGGGTCGCCGGGGAGCTGTTTTTT.

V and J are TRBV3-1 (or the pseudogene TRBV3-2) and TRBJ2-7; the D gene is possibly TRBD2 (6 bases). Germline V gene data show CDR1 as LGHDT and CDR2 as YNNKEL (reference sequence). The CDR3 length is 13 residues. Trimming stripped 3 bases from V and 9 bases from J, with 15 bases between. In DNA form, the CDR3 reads TGTGCCAGCAGCCAGGGACCGCTTAGCGGGCAGTACTTC. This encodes CASSQGPLSGQYF.